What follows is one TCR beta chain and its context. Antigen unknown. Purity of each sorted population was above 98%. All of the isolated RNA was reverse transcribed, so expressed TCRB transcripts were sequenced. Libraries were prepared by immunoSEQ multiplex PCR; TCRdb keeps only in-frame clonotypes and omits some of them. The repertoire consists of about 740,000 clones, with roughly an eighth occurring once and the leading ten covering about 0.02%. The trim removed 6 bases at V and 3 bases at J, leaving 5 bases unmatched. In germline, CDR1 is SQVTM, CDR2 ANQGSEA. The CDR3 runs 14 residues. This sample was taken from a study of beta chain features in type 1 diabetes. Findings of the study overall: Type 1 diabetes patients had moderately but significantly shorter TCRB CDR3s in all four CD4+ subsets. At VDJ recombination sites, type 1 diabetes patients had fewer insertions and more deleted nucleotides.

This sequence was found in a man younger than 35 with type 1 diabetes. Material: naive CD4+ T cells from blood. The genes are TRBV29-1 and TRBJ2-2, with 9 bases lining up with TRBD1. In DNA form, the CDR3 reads TGCAGCGTATTACAGGGGGCGGACACCGGGGAGCTGTTTTTT. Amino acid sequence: CSVLQGADTGELFF.